The clone carrying this T cell receptor (beta chain) was seen a few times. An end of the junction differs from the germline gene, which may be a read error. Samples came from patients with localized non-small cell lung adenocarcinoma. CDR1 and CDR2 (germline): MNHEY, SVGAGI. The CDR3 totals 15 residues. The sample originates from a study of CD4 and CD8 cells across lung adenocarcinoma regions. TCRdb independently ran MiXCR on the PCR reads; one entry per CDR3 protein. The table lists some 14,000 distinct CDR3 sequences, roughly 48% of them singletons. The chain employs TRBV6-5 and TRBJ2-2; the D is unclear. This TCR was recovered from a male donor with lung adenocarcinoma. The CD4 and CD8 labels of this study may be unreliable. Material: CD4+ T cells from the center of a lung tumor. The chain's CDR3 is CASRLQSGIPDELYF. CDR3 coding DNA: TGTGCCAGCAGACTCCAGTCTGGAATTCCAGATGAGCTGTATTTT.